A single sample gave rise to the 12 T cell receptor beta chains below, sequenced in a study of blood T cell repertoires in COVID-19. The method was immunoSEQ multiplex PCR; TCRdb's version includes in-frame clones alone and lacks a portion of them. This sample has about 140,000 clones, with about 89% found just once. Sample: PBMCs or T cells enriched from blood (not recorded which). All receptors derive from a man in his sixties who had recovered from COVID-19.

The chain is built from TRBV5-5 and TRBJ1-1, with D possibly matching TRBD1 (5 bases). CDR3 length: 15 amino acids. CDR1 and CDR2 from the germline V gene are SGHKS and YYEKEE (reference sequence). Trimming stripped 4 bases from V and 2 bases from J, with 15 bases between. The CDR3, as DNA: TGTGCCAGCAGCGGGGGGACGGGGACCAACACTGAAGCTTTCTTT. It yields the protein CASSGGTGTNTEAFF.

The chain carries TRBV6-5 and TRBJ1-3, with unresolved D. The CDR3 covers 15 residues. Germline V gives CDR1 MNHEY, CDR2 SVGAGI. Trimming shortened V by 5 bases and J by 0 bases, and 11 bases separated the two germline ends. The CDR3 bases are TGTGCCAGCAGTAGTTCAGATAACTCTGGAAACACCATATATTTT. Its translation: CASSSSDNSGNTIYF.

The chain couples TRBV6-5 to TRBJ1-6, with D maybe TRBD1 (6 bases). Per the germline V gene, CDR1 is MNHEY and CDR2 is SVGAGI. The CDR3 totals 14 residues. V was pared by 8 bases and J by 6 bases, with 14 bases between. The CDR3 protein is CASVRTGFNSPLHF. In DNA, the CDR3 is TGTGCCAGCGTTCGAACAGGGTTTAATTCACCCCTCCACTTT.

V gene TRBV7-8 combines with J gene TRBJ2-2, with TRBD1 as a possible D gene (6 bases). Trimming took 8 bases from V and 6 from J, leaving 13 bases between them. The CDR3 is 13 amino acids. From germline, CDR1 is SGHVS and CDR2 FQNEAQ. In nucleotides, the CDR3 is TGTGCCAGCGGACACAGGGCGGCCGGGGAGCTGTTTTTT. It is translated as CASGHRAAGELFF. Looking up the rest from reference TRBV7-8 and TRBJ2-2 gives the full variable domain: GAGVSQSPRYKVAKRGQDVALRCDPISGHVSLFWYQQALGQGPEFLTYFQNEAQLDKSGLPSDRFFAERPEGSVSTLKIQRTQQEDSAVYLCASGHRAAGELFFGEGSRLTVL.

This clone was recorded only once. This chain uses TRBV27 with TRBJ1-5; weak D call: TRBD1 (5 bases). Trimming cost V 5 bases and J 4 bases, with 9 bases left between them. Per germline, CDR1 MNHEY and CDR2 SMNVEV (reference sequence). The CDR3 has 13 residues. The CDR3 protein is CASSPPGNQPQHF. DNA of the CDR3: TGTGCCAGCAGTCCGCCAGGGAATCAGCCCCAGCATTTT.

Written as DNA, the CDR3 is TGTGCCAGCAGTGACCCCGGAAGCGGCATTCAGCCCCAGCATTTT. This sequence encodes CASSDPGSGIQPQHF. The chain uses TRBV6-1 and TRBJ1-5; no reliable D call. The CDR3 consists of 15 residues. V lost 3 bases and J 6 bases, leaving 15 bases between the germline ends. Germline V gene data show CDR1 as MNHNS and CDR2 as SASEGT.

The rearrangement joins TRBV27 to TRBJ1-3; TRBD1 might be the D (5 bases). The ends were cut back, 5 bases at V and 0 bases at J, with 14 bases in the middle. There are 16 residues in the CDR3. CDR1 and CDR2 (germline): MNHEY, SMNVEV (reference sequence). The CDR3 nucleotides are TGTGCCAGCAGTAGAGACAGCCCCTACTCTGGAAACACCATATATTTT. It is translated as CASSRDSPYSGNTIYF.

The rearrangement joins TRBV6-4 to TRBJ2-2; TRBD1 is a possible D gene (5 bases). This CDR3 region has 16 residues. The germline gives CDR1 MRHNA, CDR2 SNTAGT. V shed 3 bases and J shed 4 bases, with 15 bases lying between them. CDR3 DNA: TGTGCCAGCAGTGAATCTCTGGCAGGGTCCACCGGGGAGCTGTTTTTT. Translating it yields CASSESLAGSTGELFF.

The chain is built from TRBV21-1 and TRBJ1-2; the table assigns TRBD1, which was not confirmed against the DNA. TRBV21-1 corresponds to a pseudogene. The length of the CDR3 is 16 residues. The CDR3: CASTPAEMDRGRGYTF. For the CDR3, the DNA is TGTGCCAGCACCCCCGCGGAGATGGACAGGGGGCGTGGCTACACCTTC.

J is TRBJ2-5 and V is TRBV15; a possible D gene is TRBD2 (5 bases). The germline CDR1 and CDR2 sequences are LNHNV and YYDKDF (reference sequence). V was clipped by 8 bases and J by 6 bases, with 13 bases between them. The CDR3 consists of 12 residues. The CDR3 spells CATGETDKTQYF. As DNA, the CDR3 is TGTGCCACCGGGGAGACCGACAAGACCCAGTACTTC.

The V gene is TRBV9, the J gene TRBJ1-6; 10 nucleotides match TRBD1. In germline, CDR1 is SGDLS, CDR2 YYNGEE. V was clipped by 3 bases and J by 7 bases; unmatched bases: 4. The CDR3 totals 15 residues. CDR3 amino acids: CASSGGQGGNSPLHF. CDR3 coding DNA: TGTGCCAGCAGCGGAGGACAGGGGGGAAATTCACCCCTCCACTTT.

In this sample, this clone turned up a few times. This sequence joins TRBV30 and TRBJ1-5, with D maybe TRBD1 (6 bases). Trimming stripped 2 bases from V and 3 bases from J, with 11 bases between. CDR1 and CDR2 from the germline V gene are GTSNPN and SVGIG (reference sequence). The CDR3 covers 14 residues. This CDR3 reads CAWSTGQYNQPQHF. The CDR3 DNA is TGTGCCTGGAGTACCGGACAGTACAATCAGCCCCAGCATTTT.